Below are 25 T cell receptor beta chains sequenced from a single sample in a study of tumor and adjacent non-tumor tissue in lung cancer. RNA was extracted from bulk tissue without any cell sorting. Distant lung tissue was collected more than 3 cm away from the tumor edge. The library came from three nested PCR rounds adapted from ARM-PCR protocols. MiXCR, applied by TCRdb to the multiplex PCR reads, yields one record per CDR3 protein. Counted here are some 80,000 distinct CDR3 sequences, 80% to 90% occurring once; the ten biggest clones make up 45% to 55%. The sample consisted of distant non-tumor lung tissue. All receptors come from a man aged 60-69 years with non-small cell lung cancer.

As for this clonotype: A single base separates this from a much larger clone, so it may be a read error. J is TRBJ2-1 and V is TRBV6-1; 7 bases are shared with TRBD2. The germline V gene encodes CDR1 MNHNS and CDR2 SASEGT. This CDR3 spans 15 amino acids. The chain's CDR3 is CTSSADAGAYNEQFF. Here the CDR3 DNA reads TGTACCAGCAGTGCGGACGCGGGAGCCTACAATGAGCAGTTCTTC.

A remark on this clonotype: A much larger clone differs from this one at a single base, so this may be a read error. V usage is TRBV4-2 and J usage is TRBJ2-5, with 7 bases that match TRBD2. Germline V gene sequence: CDR1 LGHNA, CDR2 YNFKEQ. The V segment lost 8 bases and the J segment 9 bases; nucleotides outside the gene matches: 18. The CDR3 is made up of 15 amino acids. The CDR3 protein is CASGGGNSVGKAQYF. In nucleotides, the CDR3 is TGTGCCAGCGGGGGGGGGAACAGTGTGGGTAAGGCCCAGTACTTC.

This clonotype was recorded once. The junction departs from the called germline gene at one end, perhaps through a read error. The chain couples TRBV6-1 to TRBJ2-3, with 13 positions matching TRBD2. This CDR3 has 15 amino acids. The germline gives CDR1 MNHNS, CDR2 SASEGT. The CDR3 sequence is CANSGLAGDTDTQYF. CDR3 sequence (DNA): TGTGCCAACAGTGGACTAGCGGGGGACACAGATACGCAGTATTTT.

With regard to this clonotype: One junction end disagrees with the germline gene, perhaps due to a read error. The rearrangement links TRBV11-3 to TRBJ2-2; 9 positions agree with TRBD2. The CDR3 covers 18 residues. The germline V gene encodes CDR1 SGHNT and CDR2 YENEEA. The CDR3 spells CAGSSREAGGYRAGVLIF. CDR3 sequence (DNA): TGTGCCGGCAGCTCCCGGGAAGCGGGAGGATACAGAGCCGGGGTGCTGATTTTT.

Regarding this clonotype: A much larger clone sits a single nucleotide away, making a read error possible. CDR3 in amino acids: CASSQDIRGCYTF. CDR3 DNA: TGCGCCAGCAGCCAAGATATACGGGGCTGCTACACCTTC. This chain links TRBV4-1 with TRBJ1-2; tentatively, D is TRBD1 (5 bases). CDR1 and CDR2 from the germline V gene are MGHRA and YSYEKL. This CDR3 comprises 13 residues. V lost 0 bases to trimming and J lost 9 bases, with 11 bases between them.

Note on this clonotype: The junction and the germline gene differ at one end; a read error may be behind it. The rearrangement links TRBV11-1 to TRBJ2-2, with 15 bases identical to TRBD2. The CDR3 totals 17 residues. Per germline, CDR1 SGHAT and CDR2 FQDESV (reference sequence). CDR3: CVSSRTSGGANTGELFF. The CDR3 coding sequence is TGTGTCAGCAGCAGGACTAGCGGGGGGGCTAACACCGGGGAGCTGTTTTTT. Drawing the rest from reference TRBV11-1 and TRBJ2-2, the complete variable domain is EAEVAQSPRYKITEKSQAVAFWCDPISGHATLYWYRQILGQGPELLVQFQDESVVDDSQLPKDRFSAERLKGVDSTLKIQPAELGDSAMYLCVSSRTSGGANTGELFFGEGSRLTVL.

Worth noting for this clonotype: The junction and the germline gene differ at one end; a read error may be behind it. The rearrangement joins TRBV11-1 to TRBJ2-5, with TRBD2 as a possible D gene (5 bases). This CDR3 has 14 amino acids. Germline V gene sequence: CDR1 SGHAT, CDR2 FQDESV (reference sequence). The chain's CDR3 is CASQPLTGIEAQYF. The CDR3 DNA reads TGTGCCAGTCAACCGCTCACGGGAATTGAGGCCCAATACTTC. Full variable domain (remainder filled in from reference TRBV11-1 and TRBJ2-5): EAEVAQSPRYKITEKSQAVAFWCDPISGHATLYWYRQILGQGPELLVQFQDESVVDDSQLPKDRFSAERLKGVDSTLKIQPAELGDSAMYLCASQPLTGIEAQYFGPGTRLLVL.

The CDR3 loop is CASSFIMGGPNETQYF. DNA of the CDR3: TGTGCCAGCAGCTTCATAATGGGGGGGCCAAACGAGACCCAGTACTTC. This chain links TRBV11-2 with TRBJ2-5, with D perhaps matching TRBD2 (7 bases). The CDR3 extends over 16 amino acids. The V gene lost 3 bases and the J gene lost 5 bases, with 19 bases spanning the gap. CDR1 is SGHAT and CDR2 is FQNNGV in the germline V gene.

A note on this clonotype: In this CDR3 the conserved last residue, phenylalanine or tryptophan, is missing, so a read error is likely. CDR3 DNA: TGTGCAAGCAGTATACTGGCGACCCAAGAGACCCAGTACATC. Amino acid sequence: CASSILATQETQYI. The genes are TRBV12-3 or TRBV12-4 and TRBJ2-5, with unresolved D. This CDR3 spans 14 amino acids.

For this clonotype: Sequence at one end of the junction differs from germline and may be a read error. The CDR3 nucleotides read TGCAGCGCTAGCCGGGACTCATCATTGGGGCATACGCAGTATTTT. It encodes CSASRDSSLGHTQYF. This rearrangement joins TRBV20-1 to TRBJ2-3; a weak D match, TRBD2 (6 bases). CDR1 is DFQATT and CDR2 is SNEGSKA in the germline V gene (reference sequence). This CDR3 contains 15 residues.

To note about this clonotype: The conserved phenylalanine or tryptophan normally closing the CDR3 is absent here, so this likely arose from a read error. This rearrangement joins TRBV11-2 to TRBJ2-2, with D unresolved. The V gene's germline CDR1 is SGHAT and CDR2 FQNNGV. Trimming pared 5 bases from V and 8 bases from J, leaving 18 bases between. The CDR3 covers 15 residues. The CDR3 nucleotides are TGTGCCAGCAGCGAAGGTGGACGAAGCACAGGGGAGCTGTTTTAT. It encodes CASSEGGRSTGELFY.

Details on this clonotype: At one end the junction does not follow the germline gene, possibly because of a read error. The chain carries TRBV29-1 and TRBJ2-2; D possibly corresponds to TRBD2 (5 bases). This CDR3 comprises 11 residues. CDR1 is SQVTM and CDR2 is ANQGSEA in the germline V gene. The CDR3, as DNA: TGCAACGTTGGAGGACTGTGGGAGCTGTTTTTT. It yields the protein CNVGGLWELFF.

This clonotype was seen more than once but under ten times. A single base separates this from a much larger clone, so it may be a read error. This chain connects TRBV6-1 to TRBJ1-1; 7 bases line up with TRBD1. From germline, CDR1 is MNHNS and CDR2 SASEGT. The CDR3 contains 17 residues. For the CDR3, the DNA is TGTACCAGCAGTGGGAGGATTTTGGGACAGACGAACACTGAAGCTTTCTTT. Translated: CTSSGRILGQTNTEAFF.

This chain joins TRBV20-1 and TRBJ1-2; 7 bases fit TRBD1. From germline, CDR1 is DFQATT and CDR2 SNEGSKA (reference sequence). The CDR3 has 15 residues. CDR3 in DNA: TGCAATACTAGACAGGGAAGGGGTATCTCCTATGGCTACACCTTC. As protein: CNTRQGRGISYGYTF.

The chain has TRBV5-1 and TRBJ1-1; the D gene is possibly TRBD1 (6 bases). The CDR3 contains 17 residues. V shed 2 bases and J shed 1 base, with 18 bases lying between them. Germline-derived CDR1 and CDR2 are SGHRS and YFSETQ. Here the CDR3 reads CASSLGIVPGANTEAFF. The CDR3 DNA sequence: TGCGCCAGCAGCTTAGGGATAGTTCCAGGGGCGAACACTGAAGCTTTCTTT.

The chain is built from TRBV6-5 and TRBJ2-5; maybe TRBD2 (7 bases). The CDR3 sequence is 14 residues long. Germline V lookup: CDR1 MNHEY, CDR2 SVGAGI. Trimming pared 3 bases from V and 13 bases from J, leaving 21 bases between. This chain's CDR3 is CASSYTGTAGARYF. In nucleotides, the CDR3 is TGTGCCAGCAGTTATACCGGGACCGCGGGGGCACGGTACTTC.

About this clonotype: A much larger clone differs by one base, so this may be a read error. CDR3 nucleotide sequence: TGTGCCAGCAGTGAACTGGACTATACCTACAATGAGCAGTTCTTC. Protein product: CASSELDYTYNEQFF. The rearrangement links TRBV2 to TRBJ2-1, with D perhaps TRBD2 (6 bases). Deletions cut 2 bases from V and 2 bases from J, with 10 bases between. Germline assignment: CDR1 SNHLY and CDR2 FYNNEI. This CDR3 contains 15 residues. Full variable domain (missing parts from reference TRBV2 and TRBJ2-1): EPEVTQTPSHQVTQMGQEVILRCVPISNHLYFYWYRQILGQKVEFLVSFYNNEISEKSEIFDDQFSVERPDGSNFTLKIRSTKLEDSAMYFCASSELDYTYNEQFFGPGTRLTVL.

In the case of this clonotype: The CDR3 carries no conserved terminal phenylalanine or tryptophan, so it likely arises from a read error. This chain connects TRBV6-5 to TRBJ1-5; no clear D. The length of the CDR3 is 13 residues. CDR1 and CDR2 from the germline V gene are MNHEY and SVGAGI. CDR3 residues: CASSLAGNQPQHS. In nucleotides, the CDR3 is TGTGCCAGCAGTTTAGCGGGAAATCAACCCCAGCATTCT.

In this sample, this clonotype turned up many times. This rearrangement joins TRBV28 to TRBJ2-7; D tentatively fits TRBD1 or TRBD2 (5 bases each). CDR1 and CDR2 from the germline V gene are MDHEN and SYDVKM. This CDR3 comprises 15 residues. The V gene lost 5 bases and the J gene lost 0 bases, with 14 bases spanning the gap. DNA of the CDR3: TGTGCCAGCAGTCCCCGGCAGGGACGCTCCTACGAGCAGTACTTC. It encodes CASSPRQGRSYEQYF.

This chain connects TRBV10-3 to TRBJ2-3; a possible D gene is TRBD1 (6 bases). This CDR3 contains 15 residues. The germline CDR1 and CDR2 sequences are ENHRY and SYGVKD. V was cut by 3 bases and J by 3 bases, with 13 bases left in between. The CDR3 DNA follows: TGTGCCATCAGTGAACGACAGGATGCGACAGATACGCAGTATTTT. It yields the protein CAISERQDATDTQYF.

The genes are TRBV5-4 and TRBJ2-7; perhaps TRBD2 as D (6 bases). The tail of the sequence fits TRBJ2-1 better, so the J call may be wrong. The length of the CDR3 is 14 residues. Germline V CDR1 and CDR2: SGHNT, YYREEE (reference sequence). The CDR3 region has the DNA TGTGCCAGCACCTTAGCGGAAGGGGCCTACGAGCAGTTCTTC. It codes for CASTLAEGAYEQFF.

This clonotype was seen a few times. One base away lies a much larger clone, so this may be a sequencing read error. This rearrangement joins TRBV12-3 or TRBV12-4 to TRBJ2-1, with 12 bases matching TRBD2. The CDR3 covers 14 residues. The CDR3 nucleotides are TGTGCCAGCAGAGGACTAGCGGGATTGGATGAGCAGTTATTC. Residues: CASRGLAGLDEQLF.

In the case of this clonotype: The CDR3 does not close with the conserved phenylalanine or tryptophan, likely indicating a read error. The genes are TRBV20-1 and TRBJ1-3; a possible D gene is TRBD1 (5 bases). The V end was cut by 8 bases, the J end by 8 bases, with 13 bases between. CDR3 length equals 11 residues. In germline, CDR1 is DFQATT, CDR2 SNEGSKA (reference sequence). For the CDR3, the DNA is TGCAGTATCAGGGTTTTTGACACCATATATTTA. This codes for CSIRVFDTIYL.

The chain's CDR3 is CARRRTSATYEQYV. The CDR3 DNA reads TGTGCCAGAAGGAGGACTAGCGCAACCTATGAGCAGTACGTC. V gene TRBV6-2 or TRBV6-3 combines with J gene TRBJ2-7, with 9 bases matching TRBD2. Germline loops: CDR1 MNHEY, CDR2 SVGEGT. The CDR3 is made up of 14 amino acids.

Comment on this clonotype: Because it lacks the conserved phenylalanine or tryptophan at the end, this CDR3 is likely a read error. The chain links TRBV11-2 to TRBJ1-1; tentatively, D is TRBD1 (5 bases). Germline V lookup: CDR1 SGHAT, CDR2 FQNNGV. The CDR3 is made up of 14 amino acids. DNA for the CDR3: TGTGCCAGCAACTTAGTTGGGAGGGGAACTGAAGCTTTCCTT. This encodes CASNLVGRGTEAFL.